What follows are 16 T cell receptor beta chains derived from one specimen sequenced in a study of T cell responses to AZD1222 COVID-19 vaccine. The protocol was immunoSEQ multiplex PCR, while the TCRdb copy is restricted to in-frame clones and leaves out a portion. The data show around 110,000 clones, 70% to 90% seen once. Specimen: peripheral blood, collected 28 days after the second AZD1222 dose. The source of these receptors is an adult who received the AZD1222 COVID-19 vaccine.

The CDR3 region has the DNA TGTGCTAGTGGCCTTTTCGTGGGTAGGGAGACCCAGTACTTC. Amino acid sequence: CASGLFVGRETQYF. V is TRBV12-5 and J is TRBJ2-5; D unresolved. V lost 6 bases and J 5 bases, leaving 16 bases between the germline ends. CDR3 length: 14 amino acids. Per the germline V gene, CDR1 is LGHNT and CDR2 is FRNRAP.

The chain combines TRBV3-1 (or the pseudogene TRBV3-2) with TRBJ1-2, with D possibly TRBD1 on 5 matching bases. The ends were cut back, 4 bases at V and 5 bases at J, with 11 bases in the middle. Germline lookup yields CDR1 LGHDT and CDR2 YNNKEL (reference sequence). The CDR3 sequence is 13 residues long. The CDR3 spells CASSPGEGYGYTF. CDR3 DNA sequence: TGTGCCAGCAGCCCTGGGGAGGGGTATGGCTACACCTTC.

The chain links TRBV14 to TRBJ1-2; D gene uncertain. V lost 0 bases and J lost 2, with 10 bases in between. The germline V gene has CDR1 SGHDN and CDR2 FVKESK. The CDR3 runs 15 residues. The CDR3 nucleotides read TGTGCCAGCAGCCAAGATTTTACGGGGAACTATGGCTACACCTTC. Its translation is CASSQDFTGNYGYTF. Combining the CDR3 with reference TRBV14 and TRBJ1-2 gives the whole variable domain EAGVTQFPSHSVIEKGQTVTLRCDPISGHDNLYWYRRVMGKEIKFLLHFVKESKQDESGMPNNRFLAERTGGTYSTLKVQPAELEDSGVYFCASSQDFTGNYGYTFGSGTRLTVV.

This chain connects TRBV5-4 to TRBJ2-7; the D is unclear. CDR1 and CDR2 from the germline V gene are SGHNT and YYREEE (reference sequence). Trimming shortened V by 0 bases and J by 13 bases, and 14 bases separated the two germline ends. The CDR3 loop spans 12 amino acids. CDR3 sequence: CASSLEAGLLYF. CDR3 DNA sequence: TGTGCCAGCAGCTTGGAGGCCGGGCTTCTTTACTTC.

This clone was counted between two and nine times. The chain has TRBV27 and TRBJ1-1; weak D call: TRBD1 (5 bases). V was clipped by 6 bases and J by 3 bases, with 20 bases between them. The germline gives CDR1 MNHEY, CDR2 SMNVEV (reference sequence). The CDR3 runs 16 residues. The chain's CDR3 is CASRSHRGDGDTEAFF. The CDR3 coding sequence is TGTGCCAGCAGAAGCCATCGGGGCGATGGGGACACTGAAGCTTTCTTT.

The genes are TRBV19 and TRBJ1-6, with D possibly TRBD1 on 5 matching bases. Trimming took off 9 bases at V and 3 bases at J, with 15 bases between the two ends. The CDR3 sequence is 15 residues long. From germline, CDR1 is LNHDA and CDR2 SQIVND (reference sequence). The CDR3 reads CASPRRGHYNSPLHF. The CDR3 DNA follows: TGTGCCAGCCCCCGTAGGGGTCACTATAATTCACCCCTCCACTTT.

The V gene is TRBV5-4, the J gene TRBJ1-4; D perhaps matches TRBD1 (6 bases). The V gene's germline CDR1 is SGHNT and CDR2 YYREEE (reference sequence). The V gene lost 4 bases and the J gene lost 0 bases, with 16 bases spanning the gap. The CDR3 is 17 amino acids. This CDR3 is CASSPSVGAATNEKLFF. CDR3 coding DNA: TGTGCCAGCAGCCCGTCAGTGGGGGCGGCAACTAATGAAAAACTGTTTTTT.

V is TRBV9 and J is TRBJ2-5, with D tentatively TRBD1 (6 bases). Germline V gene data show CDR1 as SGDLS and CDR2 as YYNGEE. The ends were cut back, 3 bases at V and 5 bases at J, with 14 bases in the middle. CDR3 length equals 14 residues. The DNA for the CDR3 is TGTGCCAGCAGCGAGACAGGTTTTAGGGAGACCCAGTACTTC. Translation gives CASSETGFRETQYF.

The CDR3: CASSQDLFGGGELFF. CDR3 in DNA: TGTGCCAGCAGCCAAGATTTATTTGGCGGCGGGGAGCTGTTTTTT. The chain combines TRBV4-2 with TRBJ2-2, with D unclear. Germline CDR1 reads LGHNA; CDR2 reads YNFKEQ. Trimming shortened V by 0 bases and J by 7 bases, and 12 bases separated the two germline ends. The CDR3 has 15 amino acids.

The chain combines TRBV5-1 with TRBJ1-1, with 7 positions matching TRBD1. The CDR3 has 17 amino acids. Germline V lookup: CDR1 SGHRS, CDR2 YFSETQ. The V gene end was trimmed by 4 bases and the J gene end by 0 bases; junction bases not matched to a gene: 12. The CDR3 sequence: CASSRPRTGVMNTEAFF. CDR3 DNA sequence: TGCGCCAGCAGCAGGCCTCGGACAGGAGTTATGAACACTGAAGCTTTCTTT.

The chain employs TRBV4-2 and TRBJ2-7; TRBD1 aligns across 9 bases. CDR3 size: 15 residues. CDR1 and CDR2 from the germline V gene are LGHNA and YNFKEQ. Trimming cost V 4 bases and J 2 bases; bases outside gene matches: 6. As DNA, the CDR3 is TGTGCCAGCAGCCCTCGGACAGGGGATGCCTACGAGCAGTACTTC. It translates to CASSPRTGDAYEQYF.

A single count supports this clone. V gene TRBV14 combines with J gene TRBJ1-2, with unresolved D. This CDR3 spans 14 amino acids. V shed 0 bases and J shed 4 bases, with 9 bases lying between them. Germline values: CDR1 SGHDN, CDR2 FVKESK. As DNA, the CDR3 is TGTGCCAGCAGCCAAGACTTAGAGAGCTATGGCTACACCTTC. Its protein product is CASSQDLESYGYTF.

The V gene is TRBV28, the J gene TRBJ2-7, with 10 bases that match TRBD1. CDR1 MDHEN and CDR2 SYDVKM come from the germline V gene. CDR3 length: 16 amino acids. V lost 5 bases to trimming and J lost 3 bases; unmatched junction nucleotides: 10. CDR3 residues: CASSLPSRDRGYEQYF. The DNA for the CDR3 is TGTGCCAGCAGTCTCCCCTCCAGGGACAGGGGCTACGAGCAGTACTTC.

The CDR3 protein is CATRRDYDTEAFF. The CDR3 nucleotides are TGTGCCACCAGAAGGGACTATGACACTGAAGCTTTCTTT. The chain links TRBV15 to TRBJ1-1; D might be TRBD1 (5 bases). Trimming stripped 6 bases from V and 3 bases from J, with 11 bases between. Germline V gene data show CDR1 as LNHNV and CDR2 as YYDKDF (reference sequence). The CDR3 loop spans 13 amino acids.

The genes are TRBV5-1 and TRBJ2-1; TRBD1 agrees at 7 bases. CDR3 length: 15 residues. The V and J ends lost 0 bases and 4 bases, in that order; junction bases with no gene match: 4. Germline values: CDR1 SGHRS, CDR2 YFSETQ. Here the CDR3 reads CASSLAGTDYNEQFF. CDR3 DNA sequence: TGCGCCAGCAGCTTGGCCGGGACAGATTACAATGAGCAGTTCTTC.

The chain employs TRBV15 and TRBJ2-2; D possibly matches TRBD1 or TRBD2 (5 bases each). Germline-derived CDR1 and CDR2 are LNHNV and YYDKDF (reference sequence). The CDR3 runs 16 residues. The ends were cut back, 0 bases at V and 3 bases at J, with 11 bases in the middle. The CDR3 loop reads CATSRDGGPHTGELFF. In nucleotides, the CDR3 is TGTGCCACCAGCAGAGATGGGGGACCACACACCGGGGAGCTGTTTTTT.